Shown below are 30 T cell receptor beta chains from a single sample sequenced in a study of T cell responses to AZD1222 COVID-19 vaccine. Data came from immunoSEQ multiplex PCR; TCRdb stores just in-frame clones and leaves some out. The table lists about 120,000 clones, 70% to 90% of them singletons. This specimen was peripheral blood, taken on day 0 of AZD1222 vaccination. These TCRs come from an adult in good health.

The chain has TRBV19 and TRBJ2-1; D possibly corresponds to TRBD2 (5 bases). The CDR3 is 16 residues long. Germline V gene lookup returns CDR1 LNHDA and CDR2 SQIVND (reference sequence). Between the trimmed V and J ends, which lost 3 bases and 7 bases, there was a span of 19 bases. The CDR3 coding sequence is TGTGCCAGTAGTATCTCGCTGGCGGGCGAGTGGAATGAGCAGTTCTTC. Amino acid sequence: CASSISLAGEWNEQFF.

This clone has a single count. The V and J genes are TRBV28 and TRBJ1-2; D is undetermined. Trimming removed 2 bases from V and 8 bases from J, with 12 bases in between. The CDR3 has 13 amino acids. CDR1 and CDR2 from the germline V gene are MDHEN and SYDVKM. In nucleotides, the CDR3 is TGTGCCAGCAGTTTAATCCCCCACAGAGGCTACACCTTC. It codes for CASSLIPHRGYTF.

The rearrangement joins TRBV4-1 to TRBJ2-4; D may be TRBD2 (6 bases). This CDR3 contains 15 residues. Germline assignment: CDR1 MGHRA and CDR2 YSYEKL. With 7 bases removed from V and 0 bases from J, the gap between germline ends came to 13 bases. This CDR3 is CASTRGVLAKNIQYF. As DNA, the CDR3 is TGCGCCAGCACCCGCGGGGTCCTAGCCAAAAACATTCAGTACTTC.

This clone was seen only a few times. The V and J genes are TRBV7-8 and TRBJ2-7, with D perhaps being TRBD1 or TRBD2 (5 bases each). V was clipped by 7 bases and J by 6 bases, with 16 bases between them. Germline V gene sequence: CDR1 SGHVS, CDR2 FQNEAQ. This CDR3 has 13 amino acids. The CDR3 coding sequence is TGTGCCAGCACCTTGGGGGAGACCGGCGAGCAGTACTTC. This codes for CASTLGETGEQYF.

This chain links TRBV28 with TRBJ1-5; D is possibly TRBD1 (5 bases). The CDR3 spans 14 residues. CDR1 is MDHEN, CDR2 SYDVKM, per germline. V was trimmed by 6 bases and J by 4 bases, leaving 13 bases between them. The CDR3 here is CASRSGQGNQPQHF. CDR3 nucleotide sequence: TGTGCCAGCAGATCCGGGCAGGGTAATCAGCCCCAGCATTTT. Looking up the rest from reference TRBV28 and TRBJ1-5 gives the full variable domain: DVKVTQSSRYLVKRTGEKVFLECVQDMDHENMFWYRQDPGLGLRLIYFSYDVKMKEKGDIPEGYSVSREKKERFSLILESASTNQTSMYLCASRSGQGNQPQHFGDGTRLSIL.

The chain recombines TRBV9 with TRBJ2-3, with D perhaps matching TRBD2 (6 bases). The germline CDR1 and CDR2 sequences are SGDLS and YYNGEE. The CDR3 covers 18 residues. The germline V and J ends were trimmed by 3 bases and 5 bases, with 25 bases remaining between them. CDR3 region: CASSAPLSFGGKEDTQYF. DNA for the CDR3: TGTGCCAGCAGCGCCCCACTTAGCTTCGGGGGAAAGGAAGATACGCAGTATTTT.

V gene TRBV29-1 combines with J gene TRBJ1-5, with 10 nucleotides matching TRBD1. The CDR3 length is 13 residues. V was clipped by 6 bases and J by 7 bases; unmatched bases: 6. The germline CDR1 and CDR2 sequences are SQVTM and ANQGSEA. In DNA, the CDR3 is TGCAGCGTGGTGGACAGGGGGAACCAGCCCCAGCATTTT. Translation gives CSVVDRGNQPQHF.

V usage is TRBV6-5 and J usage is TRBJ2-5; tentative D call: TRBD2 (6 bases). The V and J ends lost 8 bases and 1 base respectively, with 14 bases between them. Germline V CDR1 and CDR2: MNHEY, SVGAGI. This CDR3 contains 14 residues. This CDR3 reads CASWRWGVQETQYF. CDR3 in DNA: TGTGCCAGCTGGAGGTGGGGGGTCCAAGAGACCCAGTACTTC.

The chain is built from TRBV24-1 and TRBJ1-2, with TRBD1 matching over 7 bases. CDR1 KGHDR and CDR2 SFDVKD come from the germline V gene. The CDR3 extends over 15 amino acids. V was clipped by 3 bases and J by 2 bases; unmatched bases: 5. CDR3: CATSDPGTENYGYTF. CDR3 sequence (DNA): TGTGCCACCAGTGATCCCGGGACAGAAAACTATGGCTACACCTTC.

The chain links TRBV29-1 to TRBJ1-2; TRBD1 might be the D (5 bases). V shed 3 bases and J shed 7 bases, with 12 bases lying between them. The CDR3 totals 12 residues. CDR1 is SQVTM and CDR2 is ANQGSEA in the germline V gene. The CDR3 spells CSVESGLGGYTF. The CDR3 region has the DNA TGCAGCGTTGAGTCGGGGCTAGGTGGCTACACCTTC.

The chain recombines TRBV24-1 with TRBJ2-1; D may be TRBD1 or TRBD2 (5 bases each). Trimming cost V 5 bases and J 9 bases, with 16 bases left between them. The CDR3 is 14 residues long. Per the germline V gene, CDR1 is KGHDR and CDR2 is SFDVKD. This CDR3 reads CATSALGEKGEQFF. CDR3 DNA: TGTGCCACCAGTGCCCTGGGGGAGAAGGGTGAGCAGTTCTTC.

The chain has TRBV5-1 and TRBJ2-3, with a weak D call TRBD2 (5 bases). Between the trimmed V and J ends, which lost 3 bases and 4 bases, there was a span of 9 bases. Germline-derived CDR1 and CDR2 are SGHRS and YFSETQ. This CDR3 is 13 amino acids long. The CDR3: CASSSDFPDTQYF. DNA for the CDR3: TGCGCCAGCAGCTCGGACTTCCCAGATACGCAGTATTTT.

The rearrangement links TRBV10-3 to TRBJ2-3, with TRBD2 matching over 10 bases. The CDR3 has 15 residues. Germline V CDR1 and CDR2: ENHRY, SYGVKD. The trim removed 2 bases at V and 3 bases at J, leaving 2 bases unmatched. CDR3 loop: CAISELAGETDTQYF. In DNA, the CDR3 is TGTGCCATCAGTGAGCTAGCGGGGGAAACAGATACGCAGTATTTT.

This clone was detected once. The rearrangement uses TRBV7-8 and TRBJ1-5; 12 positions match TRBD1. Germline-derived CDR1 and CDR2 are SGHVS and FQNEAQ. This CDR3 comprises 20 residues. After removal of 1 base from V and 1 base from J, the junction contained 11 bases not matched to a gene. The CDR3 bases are TGTGCCAGCAGCTTAGAATTAGGGACAGGGGGCTTAGGGAGCAATCAGCCCCAGCATTTT. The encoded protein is CASSLELGTGGLGSNQPQHF.

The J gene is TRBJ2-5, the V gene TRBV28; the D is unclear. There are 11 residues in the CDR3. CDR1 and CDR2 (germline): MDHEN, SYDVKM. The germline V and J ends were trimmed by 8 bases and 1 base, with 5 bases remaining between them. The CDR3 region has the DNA TGTGCCAGCCAGATCCAAGAGACCCAGTACTTC. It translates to CASQIQETQYF.

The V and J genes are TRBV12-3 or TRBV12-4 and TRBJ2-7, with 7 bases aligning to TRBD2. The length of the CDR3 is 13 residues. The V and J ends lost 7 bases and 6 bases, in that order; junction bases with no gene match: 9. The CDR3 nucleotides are TGTGCCAGCACCTCGACTAGCTTAGGCGAGCAGTACTTC. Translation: CASTSTSLGEQYF.

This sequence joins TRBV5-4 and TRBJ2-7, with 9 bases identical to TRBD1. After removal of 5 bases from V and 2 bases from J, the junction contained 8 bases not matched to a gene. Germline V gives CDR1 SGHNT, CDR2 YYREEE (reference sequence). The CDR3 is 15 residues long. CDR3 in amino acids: CASSLTGGVTYEQYF. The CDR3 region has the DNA TGTGCCAGCAGTTTGACAGGGGGGGTAACCTACGAGCAGTACTTC.

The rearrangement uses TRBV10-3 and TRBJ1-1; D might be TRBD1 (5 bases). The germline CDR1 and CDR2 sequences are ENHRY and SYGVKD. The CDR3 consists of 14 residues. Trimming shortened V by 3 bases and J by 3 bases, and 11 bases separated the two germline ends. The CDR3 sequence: CAISDPGPYTEAFF. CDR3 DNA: TGTGCCATCAGTGACCCGGGGCCTTACACTGAAGCTTTCTTT.

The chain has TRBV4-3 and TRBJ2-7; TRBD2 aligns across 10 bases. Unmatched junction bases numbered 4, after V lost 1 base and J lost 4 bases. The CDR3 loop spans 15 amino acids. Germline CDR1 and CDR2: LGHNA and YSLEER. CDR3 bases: TGCGCCAGCAGCCAAGCCCAGCGGGAGGGTTACGAGCAGTACTTC. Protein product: CASSQAQREGYEQYF.

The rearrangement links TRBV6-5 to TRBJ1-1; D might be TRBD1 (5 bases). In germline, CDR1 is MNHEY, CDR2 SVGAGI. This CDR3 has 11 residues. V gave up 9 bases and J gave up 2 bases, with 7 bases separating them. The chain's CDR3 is CASQGNTEAFF. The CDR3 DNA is TGTGCCAGTCAGGGTAACACTGAAGCTTTCTTT.

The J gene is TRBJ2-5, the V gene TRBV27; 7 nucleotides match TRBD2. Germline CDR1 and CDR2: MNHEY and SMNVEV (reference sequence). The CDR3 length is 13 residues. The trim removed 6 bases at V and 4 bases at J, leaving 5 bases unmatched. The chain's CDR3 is CASRMGGAETQYF. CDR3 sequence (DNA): TGTGCCAGCAGAATGGGAGGGGCAGAGACCCAGTACTTC.

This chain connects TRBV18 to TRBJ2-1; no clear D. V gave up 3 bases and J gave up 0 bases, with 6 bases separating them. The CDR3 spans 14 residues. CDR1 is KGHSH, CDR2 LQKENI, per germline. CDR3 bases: TGTGCCAGCTCACCCCGCAGCTCCTACAATGAGCAGTTCTTC. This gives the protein CASSPRSSYNEQFF.

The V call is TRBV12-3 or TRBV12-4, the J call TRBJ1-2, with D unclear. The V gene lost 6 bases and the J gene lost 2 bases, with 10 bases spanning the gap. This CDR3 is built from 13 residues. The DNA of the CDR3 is TGTGCCAGCAGATTGTTGGGGAACTATGGCTACACCTTC. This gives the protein CASRLLGNYGYTF.

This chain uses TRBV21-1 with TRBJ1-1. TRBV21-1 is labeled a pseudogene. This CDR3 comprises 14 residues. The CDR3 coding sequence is TGTGCCAGCAGCTACGTCCAGTATCGGACTGAAGCTTTCTTT. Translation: CASSYVQYRTEAFF.

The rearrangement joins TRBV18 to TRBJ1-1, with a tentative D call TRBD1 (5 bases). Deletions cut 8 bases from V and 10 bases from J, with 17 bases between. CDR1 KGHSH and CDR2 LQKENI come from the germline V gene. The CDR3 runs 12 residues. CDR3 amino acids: CASNWGVEAAFF. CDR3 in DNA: TGTGCCAGCAACTGGGGGGTAGAAGCAGCTTTCTTT.

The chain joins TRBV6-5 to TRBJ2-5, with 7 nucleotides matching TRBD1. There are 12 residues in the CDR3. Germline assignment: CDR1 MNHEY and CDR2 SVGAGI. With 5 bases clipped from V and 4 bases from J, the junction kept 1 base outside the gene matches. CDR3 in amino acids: CASSRTGETQYF. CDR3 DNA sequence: TGTGCCAGCAGTCGGACAGGAGAGACCCAGTACTTC.

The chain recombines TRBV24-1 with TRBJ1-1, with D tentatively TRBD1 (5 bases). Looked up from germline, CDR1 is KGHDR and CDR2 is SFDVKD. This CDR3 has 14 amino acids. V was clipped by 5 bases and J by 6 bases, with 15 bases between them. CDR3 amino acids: CATSGSRDVSEAFF. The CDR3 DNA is TGTGCCACCAGTGGTTCCCGGGACGTGTCTGAAGCTTTCTTT.

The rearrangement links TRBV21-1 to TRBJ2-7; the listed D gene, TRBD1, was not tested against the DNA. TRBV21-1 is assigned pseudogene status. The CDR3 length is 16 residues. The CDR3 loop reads CASSKGGWGQFHEQYF. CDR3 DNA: TGTGCCAGCAGCAAAGGGGGATGGGGGCAATTCCACGAGCAGTACTTC.

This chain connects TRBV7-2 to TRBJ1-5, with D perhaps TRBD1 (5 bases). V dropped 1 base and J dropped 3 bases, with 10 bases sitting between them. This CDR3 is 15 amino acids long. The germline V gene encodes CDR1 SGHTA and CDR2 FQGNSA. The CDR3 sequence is CASSLVAGANQPQHF. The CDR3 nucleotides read TGTGCCAGCAGCTTAGTGGCCGGGGCCAATCAGCCCCAGCATTTT.

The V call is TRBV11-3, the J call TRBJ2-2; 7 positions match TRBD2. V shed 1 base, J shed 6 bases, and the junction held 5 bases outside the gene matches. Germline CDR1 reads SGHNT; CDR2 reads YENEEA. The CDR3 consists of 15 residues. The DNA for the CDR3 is TGTGCCAGCAGCTTAGCGACGGGAGGTGCCGGGGAGCTGTTTTTT. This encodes CASSLATGGAGELFF.